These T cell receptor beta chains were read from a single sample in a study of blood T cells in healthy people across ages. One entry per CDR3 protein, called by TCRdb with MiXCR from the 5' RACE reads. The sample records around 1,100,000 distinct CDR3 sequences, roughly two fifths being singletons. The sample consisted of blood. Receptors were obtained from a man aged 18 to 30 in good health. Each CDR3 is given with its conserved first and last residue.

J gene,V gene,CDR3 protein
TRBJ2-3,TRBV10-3,CAISEQGSTDTQYF
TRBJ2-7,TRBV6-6,CASSYSQTGAEQYF
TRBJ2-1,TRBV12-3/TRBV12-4,CASSLGGRGAYNEQFF
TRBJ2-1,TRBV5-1,CASSLGDFSEQFF
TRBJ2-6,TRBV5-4,CASSQSSGANVLTF
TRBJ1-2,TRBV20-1,CSASAPQGIGYTF
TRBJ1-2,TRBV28,CASSKSGQVPAYGYTF
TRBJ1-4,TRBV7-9,CASDRGPGDEKLFF
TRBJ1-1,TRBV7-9,CASSIPGMNTEAFF
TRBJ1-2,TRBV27,CASSATGDYGYTF
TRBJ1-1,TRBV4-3,CASSHDVGRATEAFF
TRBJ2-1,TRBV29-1,CSAAQDGSGAIEQFF
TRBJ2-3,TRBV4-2,CASSQDQVKESTDTQYF
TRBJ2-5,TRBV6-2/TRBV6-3,CASSYQPGLVGISYNEQYF
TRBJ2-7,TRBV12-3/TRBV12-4,CASSLAVISYNEQYF
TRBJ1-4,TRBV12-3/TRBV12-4,CASSRRLQGNREKLFF